The 18 T cell receptor beta chains below come from one sample, sequenced in a study of T cell responses to AZD1222 COVID-19 vaccine. Sequenced by immunoSEQ multiplex PCR; TCRdb stores in-frame clones only, minus some. Of 140,000 to 150,000 clones in the sample, 92% were seen once. Sample: peripheral blood, taken 28 days after the second AZD1222 dose. The receptors were sampled from an adult who received the AZD1222 COVID-19 vaccine.

The chain uses TRBV7-6 and TRBJ1-1; D is uncertain. V gave up 4 bases and J gave up 1 base, with 13 bases separating them. From germline, CDR1 is SGHVS and CDR2 FNYEAQ. There are 15 residues in the CDR3. The CDR3: CASSSPGFGNTEAFF. The DNA of the CDR3 is TGTGCCAGCAGCTCCCCCGGGTTCGGGAACACTGAAGCTTTCTTT.

This sequence joins TRBV3-1 (or the pseudogene TRBV3-2) and TRBJ1-1; D gene unclear. This CDR3 has 11 residues. In germline, CDR1 is LGHDT, CDR2 YNNKEL (reference sequence). Trimming shortened V by 3 bases and J by 7 bases, and 6 bases separated the two germline ends. CDR3 nucleotides: TGTGCCAGCAGCCAGGAGGGTGAAGCTTTCTTT. It specifies CASSQEGEAFF.

This clone was seen only once. J is TRBJ1-3 and V is TRBV7-8; D might be TRBD1 (5 bases). The CDR3 loop spans 15 amino acids. Trimming took 2 bases from V and 11 from J, leaving 19 bases between them. Germline lookup yields CDR1 SGHVS and CDR2 FQNEAQ. CDR3 residues: CASSLSGQGAVSIYF. DNA of the CDR3: TGTGCCAGCAGCTTATCAGGACAAGGGGCAGTGTCCATATATTTT. Full variable domain (remainder filled in from reference TRBV7-8 and TRBJ1-3): GAGVSQSPRYKVAKRGQDVALRCDPISGHVSLFWYQQALGQGPEFLTYFQNEAQLDKSGLPSDRFFAERPEGSVSTLKIQRTQQEDSAVYLCASSLSGQGAVSIYFGEGSWLTVV.

The chain uses TRBV4-3 and TRBJ2-7, with 9 bases identical to TRBD1. The CDR3 spans 15 residues. Germline V gives CDR1 LGHNA, CDR2 YSLEER. Unmatched junction bases numbered 5, after V lost 0 bases and J lost 5 bases. The CDR3 loop is CASSQDRRTGDEQYF. The CDR3 DNA reads as TGCGCCAGCAGCCAAGATAGGAGGACAGGGGACGAGCAGTACTTC.

This chain joins TRBV29-1 and TRBJ1-2; possibly TRBD1 for D (6 bases). V dropped 7 bases and J dropped 7 bases, with 19 bases sitting between them. Looked up from germline, CDR1 is SQVTM and CDR2 is ANQGSEA. The CDR3 is made up of 13 amino acids. CDR3 sequence (DNA): TGCAGCGCCCAAATGGAGGGGGGAGGTGGCTACACCTTC. Protein sequence: CSAQMEGGGGYTF.

This clone was counted once. The rearrangement uses TRBV7-9 and TRBJ1-4, with 7 bases fitting TRBD1. This CDR3 contains 14 residues. The germline CDR1 and CDR2 sequences are SEHNR and FQNEAQ (reference sequence). Trimming removed 5 bases from V and 7 bases from J; junction bases left unmatched: 7. The CDR3 coding sequence is TGTGCCAGCAGCCCCCGACAGGGAAGTGAAAAACTGTTTTTT. Translation: CASSPRQGSEKLFF.

This chain links TRBV5-1 with TRBJ2-1; 8 nucleotides line up with TRBD2. Germline assignment: CDR1 SGHRS and CDR2 YFSETQ. This CDR3 is built from 15 residues. V gave up 0 bases and J gave up 4 bases; unmatched junction bases: 3. The CDR3 region is CASSLGGGRYNEQFF. The CDR3 coding sequence is TGCGCCAGCAGCTTGGGCGGCGGGAGGTACAATGAGCAGTTCTTC.

The chain recombines TRBV27 with TRBJ2-1; tentative D call: TRBD2 (6 bases). Between the trimmed V and J ends, which lost 2 bases and 7 bases, there was a span of 12 bases. In germline, CDR1 is MNHEY, CDR2 SMNVEV (reference sequence). CDR3 length: 14 residues. Written as DNA, the CDR3 is TGTGCCAGCAGTTTAGGCGGGATGAGGAATGAGCAGTTCTTC. Amino acids: CASSLGGMRNEQFF.

This clone appeared a few times. V gene TRBV11-3 combines with J gene TRBJ2-1, with D perhaps matching TRBD1 (6 bases). Per germline, CDR1 SGHNT and CDR2 YENEEA. V was shortened by 6 bases and J by 7 bases, with 16 bases between the two germline ends. This CDR3 has 14 residues. This CDR3 is CASSLIQGRNEQFF. Here the CDR3 DNA reads TGTGCCAGCAGTCTGATCCAGGGGCGGAATGAGCAGTTCTTC.

The J gene is TRBJ2-2, the V gene TRBV24-1; 12 bases are shared with TRBD2. This CDR3 contains 18 residues. V was pared by 4 bases and J by 6 bases, with 11 bases of the junction left unmatched. Per the germline V gene, CDR1 is KGHDR and CDR2 is SFDVKD. The CDR3 nucleotides are TGTGCCACCAGTGAGCCTTCACTAGCGGGAGGAGTGGCCGGGGAGCTGTTTTTT. Protein sequence: CATSEPSLAGGVAGELFF.

This clone appeared a single time. CDR3: CASSLQGGYSNQPQHF. Written as DNA, the CDR3 is TGTGCCAGCAGTTTACAGGGGGGGTATAGCAATCAGCCCCAGCATTTT. The V and J genes are TRBV27 and TRBJ1-5, with 7 bases lining up with TRBD1. In germline, CDR1 is MNHEY, CDR2 SMNVEV (reference sequence). This CDR3 has 16 residues. Trimming removed 2 bases from V and 0 bases from J; junction bases left unmatched: 4.

This chain uses TRBV4-2 with TRBJ1-5, with D tentatively TRBD1 (5 bases). The CDR3 sequence is 15 residues long. Looked up from germline, CDR1 is LGHNA and CDR2 is YNFKEQ. V lost 4 bases and J lost 5, with 15 bases in between. Here the CDR3 reads CASSPQEGTHQPQHF. The CDR3 coding sequence is TGTGCCAGCAGCCCCCAAGAGGGGACCCATCAGCCCCAGCATTTT.

The rearrangement links TRBV18 to TRBJ1-3, with TRBD1 matching 7 bases. V dropped 6 bases and J dropped 2; count of bases not matched to a gene: 4. This CDR3 is built from 14 residues. Germline V gene data show CDR1 as KGHSH and CDR2 as LQKENI. CDR3 sequence (DNA): TGTGCCAGCTCGGGGACAGAGGCTGGAAACACCATATATTTT. The encoded protein is CASSGTEAGNTIYF.

This clone was seen once. The CDR3: CAISESAGPNTEAFF. In DNA form, the CDR3 reads TGTGCCATCAGTGAGTCGGCAGGGCCGAACACTGAAGCTTTCTTT. This chain connects TRBV10-3 to TRBJ1-1, with a possible D match to TRBD1 (5 bases). In germline, CDR1 is ENHRY, CDR2 SYGVKD. V was pared by 0 bases and J by 1 base, with 9 bases between. CDR3 length: 15 amino acids.

The chain is built from TRBV2 and TRBJ1-1, with D uncertain. Germline-derived CDR1 and CDR2 are SNHLY and FYNNEI. The CDR3 runs 13 residues. V was cut by 7 bases and J by 5 bases, with 14 bases left in between. The CDR3 sequence is CASNLGRQTEAFF. CDR3 DNA sequence: TGTGCCAGCAACCTCGGGAGGCAAACTGAAGCTTTCTTT.

The chain couples TRBV18 to TRBJ1-1; D is possibly TRBD1 (6 bases). CDR3 length: 15 amino acids. Germline V gene sequence: CDR1 KGHSH, CDR2 LQKENI. V was clipped by 3 bases and J by 0 bases, with 11 bases between them. The CDR3 sequence: CASSPPGQLNTEAFF. CDR3 sequence (DNA): TGTGCCAGCTCACCTCCCGGACAGCTGAACACTGAAGCTTTCTTT.

This sequence joins TRBV6-2 or TRBV6-3 and TRBJ1-1; D is unresolved. CDR1 and CDR2 (germline): MNHEY, SVGEGT. This CDR3 region has 14 residues. The ends were cut back, 3 bases at V and 5 bases at J, with 13 bases in the middle. In DNA form, the CDR3 reads TGTGCCAGCAGTTATTACCCGGACCGGACTGAAGCTTTCTTT. Translating gives CASSYYPDRTEAFF.

This sequence joins TRBV28 and TRBJ1-2; 9 bases align to TRBD1. The germline V gene encodes CDR1 MDHEN and CDR2 SYDVKM. The length of the CDR3 is 16 residues. V was clipped by 4 bases and J by 8 bases; unmatched bases: 14. CDR3 sequence: CASSSLFDRGRYGYTF. The CDR3 DNA reads as TGTGCCAGCAGTTCCCTCTTCGACAGGGGGAGATACGGCTACACCTTC.